The entry that follows covers one T cell receptor beta chain sequence. The CDR3 covers 13 residues. Looked up from germline, CDR1 is LNHDA and CDR2 is SQIVND (reference sequence). The junction had 5 bases not matched to a gene; V was cut back by 4 bases and J by 6 bases. The data originate from a study of control samples from healthy donors and cancer patients. Method: immunoSEQ multiplex PCR; TCRdb's copy keeps in-frame clones and lacks some. Of about 34,000 clones listed, approximately 86% are singletons. The chain recombines TRBV19 with TRBJ1-1, with TRBD1 matching 7 bases. This receptor was obtained from a middle-aged woman with lung cancer. Sequences were obtained from PBMCs. The CDR3 DNA follows: TGTGCCAGTAGTACCAACAGGGGCGCTGAAGCTTTCTTT. The encoded protein is CASSTNRGAEAFF.